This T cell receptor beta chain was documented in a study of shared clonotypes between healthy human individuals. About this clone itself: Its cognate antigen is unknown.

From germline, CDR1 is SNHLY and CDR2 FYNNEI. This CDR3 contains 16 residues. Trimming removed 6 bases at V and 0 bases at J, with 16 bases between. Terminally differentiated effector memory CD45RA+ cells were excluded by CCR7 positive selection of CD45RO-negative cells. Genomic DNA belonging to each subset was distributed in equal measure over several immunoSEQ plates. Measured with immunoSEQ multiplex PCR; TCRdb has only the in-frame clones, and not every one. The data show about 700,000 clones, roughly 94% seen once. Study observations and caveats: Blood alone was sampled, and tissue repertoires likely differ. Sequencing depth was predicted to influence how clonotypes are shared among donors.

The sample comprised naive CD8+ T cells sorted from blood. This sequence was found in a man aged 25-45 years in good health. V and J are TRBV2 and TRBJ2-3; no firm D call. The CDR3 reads CASRKSEIPSTDTQYF. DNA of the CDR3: TGTGCCAGCAGGAAGAGTGAGATCCCGAGCACAGATACGCAGTATTTT.